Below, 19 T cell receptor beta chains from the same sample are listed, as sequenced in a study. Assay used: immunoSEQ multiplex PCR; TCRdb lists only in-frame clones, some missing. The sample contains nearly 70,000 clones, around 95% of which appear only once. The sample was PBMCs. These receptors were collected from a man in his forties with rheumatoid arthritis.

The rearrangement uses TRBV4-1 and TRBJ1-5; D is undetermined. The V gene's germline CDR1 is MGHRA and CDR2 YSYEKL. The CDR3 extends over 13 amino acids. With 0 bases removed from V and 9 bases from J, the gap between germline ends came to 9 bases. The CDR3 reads CASSQEQGRPQHF. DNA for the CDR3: TGCGCCAGCAGCCAAGAACAAGGGCGGCCCCAGCATTTT.

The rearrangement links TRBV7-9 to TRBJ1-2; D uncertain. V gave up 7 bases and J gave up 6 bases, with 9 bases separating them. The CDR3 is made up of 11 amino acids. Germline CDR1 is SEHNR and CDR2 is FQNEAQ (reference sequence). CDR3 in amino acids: CASTRGHGYTF. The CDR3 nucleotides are TGTGCCAGCACACGCGGACATGGCTACACCTTC.

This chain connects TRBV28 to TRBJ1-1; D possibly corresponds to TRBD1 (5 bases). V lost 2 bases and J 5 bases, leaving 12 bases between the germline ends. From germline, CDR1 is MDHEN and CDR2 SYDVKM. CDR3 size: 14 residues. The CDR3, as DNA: TGTGCCAGCAGTTTAAGTGGGGGGGGAACTGAAGCTTTCTTT. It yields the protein CASSLSGGGTEAFF.

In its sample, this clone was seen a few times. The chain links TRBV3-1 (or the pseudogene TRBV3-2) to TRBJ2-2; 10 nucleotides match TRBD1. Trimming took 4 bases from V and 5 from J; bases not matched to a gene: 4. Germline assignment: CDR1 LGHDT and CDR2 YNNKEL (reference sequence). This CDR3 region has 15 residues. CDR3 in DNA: TGTGCCAGCAGCCCCCGGGACAGGGGAACCGGGGAGCTGTTTTTT. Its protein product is CASSPRDRGTGELFF.

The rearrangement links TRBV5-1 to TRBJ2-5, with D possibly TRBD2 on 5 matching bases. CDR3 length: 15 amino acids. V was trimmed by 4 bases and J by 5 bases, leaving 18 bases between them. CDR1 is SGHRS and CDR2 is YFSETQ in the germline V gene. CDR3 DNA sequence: TGCGCCAGCAGCGTGACATGGGGAGTGGGTGAGACCCAGTACTTC. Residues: CASSVTWGVGETQYF.

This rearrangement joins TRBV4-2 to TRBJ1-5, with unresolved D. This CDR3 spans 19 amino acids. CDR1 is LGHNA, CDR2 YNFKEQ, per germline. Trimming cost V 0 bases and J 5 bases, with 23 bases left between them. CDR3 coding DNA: TGTGCCAGCAGCCAAGATCGAGGATGGGTGTCAGCAGGAGATCAGCCCCAGCATTTT. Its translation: CASSQDRGWVSAGDQPQHF.

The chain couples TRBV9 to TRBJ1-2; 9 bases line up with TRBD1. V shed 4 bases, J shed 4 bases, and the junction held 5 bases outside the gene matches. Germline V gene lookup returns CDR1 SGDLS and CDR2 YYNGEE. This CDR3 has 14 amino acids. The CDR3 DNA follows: TGTGCCAGCAGCAACCGGGACAGGGCCTATGGCTACACCTTC. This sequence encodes CASSNRDRAYGYTF.

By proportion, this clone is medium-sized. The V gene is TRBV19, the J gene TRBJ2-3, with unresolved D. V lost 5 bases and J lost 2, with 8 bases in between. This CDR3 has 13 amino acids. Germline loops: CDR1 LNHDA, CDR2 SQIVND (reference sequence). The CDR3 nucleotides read TGTGCCAGTAGTGCGCCGGCCACAGATACGCAGTATTTT. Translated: CASSAPATDTQYF.

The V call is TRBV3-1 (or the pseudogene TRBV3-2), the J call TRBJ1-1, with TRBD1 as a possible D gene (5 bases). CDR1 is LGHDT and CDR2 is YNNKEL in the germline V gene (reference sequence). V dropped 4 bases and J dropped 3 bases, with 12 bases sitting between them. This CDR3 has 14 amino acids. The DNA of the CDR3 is TGTGCCAGCAGCCCCCTTGCGGGGGACACTGAAGCTTTCTTT. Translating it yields CASSPLAGDTEAFF.

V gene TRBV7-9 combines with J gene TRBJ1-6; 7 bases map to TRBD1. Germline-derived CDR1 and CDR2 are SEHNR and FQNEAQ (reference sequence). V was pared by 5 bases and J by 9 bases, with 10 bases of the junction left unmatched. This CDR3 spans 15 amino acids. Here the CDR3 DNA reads TGTGCCAGCAGCCCCCCGGGACAGTTTTCTTCACCCCTCCACTTT. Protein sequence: CASSPPGQFSSPLHF.

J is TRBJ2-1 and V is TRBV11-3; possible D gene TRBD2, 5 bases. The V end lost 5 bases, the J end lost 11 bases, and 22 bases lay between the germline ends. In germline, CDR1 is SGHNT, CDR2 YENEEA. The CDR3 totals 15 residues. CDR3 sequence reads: CASSITGGPTMKQFF. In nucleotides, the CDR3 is TGTGCCAGCAGCATCACCGGAGGCCCAACAATGAAGCAGTTCTTC.

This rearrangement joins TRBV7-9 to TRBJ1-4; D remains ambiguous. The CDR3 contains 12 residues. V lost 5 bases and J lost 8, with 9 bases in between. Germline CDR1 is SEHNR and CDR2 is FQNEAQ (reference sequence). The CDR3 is CASSLYGEKLFF. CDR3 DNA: TGTGCCAGCAGCCTTTATGGGGAAAAACTGTTTTTT.

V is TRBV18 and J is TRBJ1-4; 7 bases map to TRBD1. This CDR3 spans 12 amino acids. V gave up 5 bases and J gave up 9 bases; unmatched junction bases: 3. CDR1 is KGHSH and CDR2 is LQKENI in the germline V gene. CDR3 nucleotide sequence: TGTGCCAGCTCAGCGGGACAGCAAAAACTGTTTTTT. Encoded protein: CASSAGQQKLFF.

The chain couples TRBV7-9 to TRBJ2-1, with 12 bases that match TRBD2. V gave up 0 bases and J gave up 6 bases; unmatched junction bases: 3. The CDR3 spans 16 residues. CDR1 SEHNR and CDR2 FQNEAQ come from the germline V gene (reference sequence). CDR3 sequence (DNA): TGTGCCAGCAGCTTAGCGACTAGCGGGAGAATCAATGAGCAGTTCTTC. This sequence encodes CASSLATSGRINEQFF. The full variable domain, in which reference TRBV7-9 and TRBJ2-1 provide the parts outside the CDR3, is DTGVSQNPRHKITKRGQNVTFRCDPISEHNRLYWYRQTLGQGPEFLTYFQNEAQLEKSRLLSDRFSAERPKGSFSTLEIQRTEQGDSAMYLCASSLATSGRINEQFFGPGTRLTVL.

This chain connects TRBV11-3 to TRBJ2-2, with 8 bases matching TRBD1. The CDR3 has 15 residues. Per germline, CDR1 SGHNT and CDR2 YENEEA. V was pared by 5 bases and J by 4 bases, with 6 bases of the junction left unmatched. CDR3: CASSKGQGLTGELFF. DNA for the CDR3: TGTGCCAGCAGCAAAGGACAGGGTCTCACCGGGGAGCTGTTTTTT.

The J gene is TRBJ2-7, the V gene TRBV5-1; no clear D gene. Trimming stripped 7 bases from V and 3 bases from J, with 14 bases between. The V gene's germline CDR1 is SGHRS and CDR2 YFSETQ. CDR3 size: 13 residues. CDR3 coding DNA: TGCGCCAGCTCCCTAGGGCTGAACTACGAGCAGTACTTC. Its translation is CASSLGLNYEQYF.

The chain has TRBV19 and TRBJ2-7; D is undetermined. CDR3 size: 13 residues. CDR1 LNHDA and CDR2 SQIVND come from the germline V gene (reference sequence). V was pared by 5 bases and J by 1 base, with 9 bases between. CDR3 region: CASSFFGSYEQYF. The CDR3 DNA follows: TGTGCCAGTAGTTTTTTTGGGTCCTACGAGCAGTACTTC.

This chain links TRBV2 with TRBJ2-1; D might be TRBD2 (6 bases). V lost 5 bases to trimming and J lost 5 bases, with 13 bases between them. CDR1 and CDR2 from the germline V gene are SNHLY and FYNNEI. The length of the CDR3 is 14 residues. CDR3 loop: CASSSVGGNNEQFF. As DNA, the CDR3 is TGTGCCAGCAGTAGCGTCGGAGGGAACAATGAGCAGTTCTTC.

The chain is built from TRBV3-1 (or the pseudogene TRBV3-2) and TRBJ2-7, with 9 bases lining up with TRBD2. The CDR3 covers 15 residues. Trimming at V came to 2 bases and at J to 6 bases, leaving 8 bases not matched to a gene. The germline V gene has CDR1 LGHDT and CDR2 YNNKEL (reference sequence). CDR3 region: CASSQSGLAGSEQYF. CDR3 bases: TGTGCCAGCAGCCAAAGTGGGCTAGCGGGATCCGAGCAGTACTTC.